One sample yielded the 28 T cell receptor beta chains listed below, sequenced in a study of cytomegalovirus exposure and HLA in healthy donors. 13 Jbeta primers and 60 Vbeta primers were used for the PCR. Only in-frame clones appear in the TCRdb table, and some are missing; sequencing was by immunoSEQ multiplex PCR. Of 90,000 to 100,000 clones listed, over 8% are singletons. The material sequenced was PBMCs. Receptors originate from a man aged 45-65 years in good health and CMV-seropositive.

The chain links TRBV5-5 to TRBJ2-5, with TRBD2 identical over 11 bases. Germline loops: CDR1 SGHKS, CDR2 YYEKEE (reference sequence). CDR3 length equals 15 residues. Germline trimming cut 4 bases from V and 5 bases from J; bases unmatched to any gene: 7. This CDR3 is CASSAGLAEGETQYF. The CDR3 nucleotides read TGTGCCAGCAGCGCGGGACTAGCGGAGGGGGAGACCCAGTACTTC. The complete variable domain, with remaining parts taken from reference TRBV5-5 and TRBJ2-5, reads DAGVTQSPTHLIKTRGQQVTLRCSPISGHKSVSWYQQVLGQGPQFIFQYYEKEERGRGNFPDRFSARQFPNYSSELNVNALLLGDSALYLCASSAGLAEGETQYFGPGTRLLVL.

This chain links TRBV29-1 with TRBJ1-2; no reliable D call. Trimming cost V 1 base and J 7 bases, with 10 bases left between them. The CDR3 is 12 residues long. Per germline, CDR1 SQVTM and CDR2 ANQGSEA. The CDR3 loop is CSVEVRAGGYTF. The CDR3 nucleotides are TGCAGCGTTGAAGTACGGGCGGGTGGCTACACCTTC.

The gene calls are TRBV28 and TRBJ1-5; TRBD1 matches 7 bases. V shed 5 bases, J shed 7 bases, and the junction held 11 bases outside the gene matches. Germline V gives CDR1 MDHEN, CDR2 SYDVKM. The CDR3 is made up of 15 amino acids. The CDR3 sequence: CASSPSGGQVQPQHF. As DNA, the CDR3 is TGTGCCAGCAGTCCCTCCGGAGGACAGGTCCAGCCCCAGCATTTT.

The rearrangement uses TRBV28 and TRBJ1-5; D gene ambiguous. Trimming pared 7 bases from V and 1 base from J, leaving 8 bases between. This CDR3 is built from 13 residues. The germline gives CDR1 MDHEN, CDR2 SYDVKM. CDR3 amino acids: CASIRESNQPQHF. DNA for the CDR3: TGTGCCAGCATACGAGAAAGCAATCAGCCCCAGCATTTT.

A few counts support this clone. CDR3 bases: TGCGCCAGCAGCCAAGGGACAGCCACTGAAGCTTTCTTT. This translates into CASSQGTATEAFF. The V and J genes are TRBV5-1 and TRBJ1-1, with 7 positions matching TRBD1. J gave up 4 bases and V 4 bases, and 4 bases lay outside the gene matches. Germline assignment: CDR1 SGHRS and CDR2 YFSETQ. The CDR3 is 13 residues long.

This clone was seen only a few times. The chain has TRBV21-1 and TRBJ2-3; the table's D call, TRBD1, has no DNA check behind it. TRBV21-1 is labeled a pseudogene. The CDR3 has 17 residues. This chain's CDR3 is CASSARRGQGAADTQYF. CDR3 DNA sequence: TGTGCCAGCAGCGCGCGGCGGGGACAGGGGGCTGCAGATACGCAGTATTTT.

The sample holds a few counts of this clone. The V gene is TRBV6-1, the J gene TRBJ2-1, with a tentative D call TRBD2 (5 bases). Germline V gives CDR1 MNHNS, CDR2 SASEGT. The length of the CDR3 is 13 residues. V dropped 6 bases and J dropped 8 bases, with 14 bases sitting between them. The CDR3 is CASSADFGDEQFF. The CDR3 nucleotides read TGTGCCAGCAGCGCCGACTTCGGGGATGAGCAGTTCTTC.

The rearrangement links TRBV7-9 to TRBJ2-7; 8 nucleotides line up with TRBD2. The CDR3 is 16 amino acids. Germline V lookup: CDR1 SEHNR, CDR2 FQNEAQ (reference sequence). CDR3 in amino acids: CASSGGPYRATYEQYV. The CDR3 nucleotides read TGTGCAAGCAGCGGGGGCCCGTACAGGGCTACCTACGAGCAGTACGTC.

This clone was seen more than once but under ten times. The chain links TRBV30 to TRBJ2-2; D uncertain. V gave up 4 bases and J gave up 5 bases, with 14 bases separating them. The germline gives CDR1 GTSNPN, CDR2 SVGIG (reference sequence). The CDR3 sequence is 14 residues long. CDR3: CAWNGIAGTGELFF. Here the CDR3 DNA reads TGTGCCTGGAACGGTATCGCCGGGACCGGGGAGCTGTTTTTT.

The V call is TRBV28, the J call TRBJ2-5, with 10 positions matching TRBD2. CDR3 length: 16 residues. V was clipped by 7 bases and J by 4 bases; unmatched bases: 12. Germline V gene sequence: CDR1 MDHEN, CDR2 SYDVKM. CDR3 amino acids: CASMALAGAVRETQYF. CDR3 DNA sequence: TGTGCCAGCATGGCGCTAGCGGGAGCTGTAAGAGAGACCCAGTACTTC.

This clone was counted only a few times. This chain uses TRBV6-1 with TRBJ2-1, with D perhaps TRBD1 (5 bases). In germline, CDR1 is MNHNS, CDR2 SASEGT. V lost 3 bases and J lost 7, with 16 bases in between. The CDR3 is 15 residues long. The CDR3 loop is CASSDGWAKGNEQFF. The CDR3 DNA sequence: TGTGCCAGCAGTGATGGGTGGGCCAAGGGGAATGAGCAGTTCTTC.

V and J are TRBV19 and TRBJ2-2; TRBD2 aligns across 7 bases. This CDR3 contains 13 residues. Germline trimming cut 2 bases from V and 6 bases from J; bases unmatched to any gene: 0. Germline CDR1 reads LNHDA; CDR2 reads SQIVND (reference sequence). The CDR3, as DNA: TGTGCCAGTAGTATACGGGGGGCCGGGGAGCTGTTTTTT. Translated: CASSIRGAGELFF.

This clone was detected a few times. The chain is built from TRBV18 and TRBJ1-2; 9 nucleotides align to TRBD1. The CDR3 has 15 residues. CDR1 is KGHSH and CDR2 is LQKENI in the germline V gene. V shed 3 bases, J shed 7 bases, and the junction held 9 bases outside the gene matches. CDR3 region: CASSPQPGQGSGYTF. The CDR3 coding sequence is TGTGCCAGCTCACCCCAACCGGGACAGGGAAGTGGCTACACCTTC.

This clone has more than one count but fewer than ten. The rearrangement joins TRBV7-6 to TRBJ2-1, with TRBD2 identical over 8 bases. V gave up 4 bases and J gave up 5 bases; unmatched junction bases: 7. Germline V gene lookup returns CDR1 SGHVS and CDR2 FNYEAQ. This CDR3 is built from 15 residues. The CDR3 DNA follows: TGTGCCAGCAGCTCGCGGGAGGCAACCAACAATGAGCAGTTCTTC. Protein sequence: CASSSREATNNEQFF.

The chain couples TRBV15 to TRBJ2-2; 12 positions agree with TRBD2. V was clipped by 5 bases and J by 6 bases; unmatched bases: 7. Germline CDR1 reads LNHNV; CDR2 reads YYDKDF (reference sequence). This CDR3 is 16 amino acids long. The CDR3 protein is CATSSRLAGASGELFF. The DNA of the CDR3 is TGTGCCACCAGCTCCCGACTAGCGGGAGCGTCCGGGGAGCTGTTTTTT.

The chain recombines TRBV27 with TRBJ2-2; maybe TRBD1 (6 bases). The CDR3 consists of 15 residues. CDR1 MNHEY and CDR2 SMNVEV come from the germline V gene (reference sequence). The germline V and J ends were trimmed by 10 bases and 5 bases, with 20 bases remaining between them. The DNA of the CDR3 is TGTGCCACCCTATCGCAGGGGAAAGGAACCGGGGAGCTGTTTTTT. Its protein is CATLSQGKGTGELFF.

The table lists this clone with a few counts. CDR3 in DNA: TGTGCCAGCAGCCCTAGGGTCGGGAGGGGGGAAGATACGCAGTATTTT. It codes for CASSPRVGRGEDTQYF. The rearrangement links TRBV7-2 to TRBJ2-3, with TRBD2 matching 8 bases. Germline V gene sequence: CDR1 SGHTA, CDR2 FQGNSA. The CDR3 covers 16 residues. The V segment lost 5 bases and the J segment 5 bases; nucleotides outside the gene matches: 12.

Only a few counts were recorded for this clone. This CDR3 is CASRGTGVGETQYF. CDR3 DNA sequence: TGTGCCAGCAGGGGGACAGGGGTCGGAGAGACCCAGTACTTC. The rearrangement uses TRBV5-6 and TRBJ2-5; 10 bases are a match to TRBD1. This CDR3 is built from 14 residues. Germline trimming cut 5 bases from V and 4 bases from J; bases unmatched to any gene: 5. The germline CDR1 and CDR2 sequences are SGHDT and YYEEEE.

This clone was detected a few times. The chain employs TRBV7-6 and TRBJ1-2, with 7 bases fitting TRBD1. Germline V lookup: CDR1 SGHVS, CDR2 FNYEAQ. The CDR3 length is 15 residues. J gave up 4 bases and V 8 bases, and 13 bases lay outside the gene matches. The CDR3 nucleotides are TGTGCCAGCGCTAAAGGAGACAGGGAGGCCTATGGCTACACCTTC. It specifies CASAKGDREAYGYTF.

This sequence joins TRBV7-9 and TRBJ1-2; possible D gene TRBD1, 6 bases. V was cut by 5 bases and J by 1 base, with 14 bases left in between. The CDR3 has 15 amino acids. The V gene's germline CDR1 is SEHNR and CDR2 FQNEAQ (reference sequence). The CDR3 DNA follows: TGTGCCAGCAGCCAAACACAGGGAAGTAACTATGGCTACACCTTC. Its protein product is CASSQTQGSNYGYTF.

V usage is TRBV5-1 and J usage is TRBJ1-1; 10 bases are shared with TRBD1. V dropped 2 bases and J dropped 1; count of bases not matched to a gene: 11. The CDR3 has 18 residues. CDR1 SGHRS and CDR2 YFSETQ come from the germline V gene. In DNA, the CDR3 is TGCGCCAGCAGCTTACGGACAGGGGGAGTGCAGGGGAACACTGAAGCTTTCTTT. Its translation: CASSLRTGGVQGNTEAFF.

This clone was seen a few times. A junction end diverges from the germline sequence, so it may reflect a read error. The sample has other DNA sequences that encode this CDR3 too. The V call is TRBV7-3, the J call TRBJ1-1; no firm D call. The CDR3 spans 13 residues. CDR1 and CDR2 from the germline V gene are SGHTA and FQGTGA. CDR3 loop: CASSFIANTEAFF. The DNA of the CDR3 is TGTGCCAGCAGCTTCATAGCGAACACTGAGGCTTTCTTT. The whole variable domain, remainder taken from reference TRBV7-3 and TRBJ1-1, is GAGVSQTPSNKVTEKGKYVELRCDPISGHTALYWYRQSLGQGPEFLIYFQGTGAADDSGLPNDRFFAVRPEGSVSTLKIQRTERGDSAVYLCASSFIANTEAFFGQGTRLTVV.

The genes are TRBV5-4 and TRBJ2-1; 10 nucleotides line up with TRBD2. Germline V CDR1 and CDR2: SGHNT, YYREEE (reference sequence). V gave up 2 bases and J gave up 9 bases; unmatched junction bases: 8. The CDR3 is 15 residues long. The CDR3 here is CASSLKASGRPEQFF. CDR3 nucleotides: TGTGCCAGCAGCTTAAAGGCTAGCGGGAGACCTGAGCAGTTCTTC.

This chain links TRBV5-1 with TRBJ1-2, with 7 bases matching TRBD1. The V segment lost 2 bases and the J segment 5 bases; nucleotides outside the gene matches: 12. Germline V gene sequence: CDR1 SGHRS, CDR2 YFSETQ. This CDR3 region has 16 residues. The CDR3 spells CASSLEGAPPRYGYTF. CDR3 bases: TGCGCCAGCAGCTTAGAGGGGGCGCCCCCTAGGTATGGCTACACCTTC.

Worth noting for this clone: Relative to the germline gene, one junction end is altered; a read error may explain this. The rearrangement uses TRBV7-7 and TRBJ2-1; 8 bases line up with TRBD2. The CDR3 length is 13 residues. CDR1 is SSHAT, CDR2 FNYEAQ, per germline (reference sequence). CDR3 region: CASSLWTSSEQFF. CDR3 DNA: TGTGCTAGCAGCCTCTGGACTAGCTCTGAGCAGTTCTTC.

This clone was detected only a few times. The CDR3 coding sequence is TGTGCCAGCAGGCGGGATTCTCCGTATGGCTACACCTTC. Translated, it gives CASRRDSPYGYTF. The V call is TRBV28, the J call TRBJ1-2; D is unresolved. V was trimmed by 6 bases and J by 5 bases, leaving 13 bases between them. The CDR3 loop spans 13 amino acids. The germline V gene encodes CDR1 MDHEN and CDR2 SYDVKM.

This clone occurred a few times. This chain connects TRBV6-6 to TRBJ1-4; D is ambiguous. Between the trimmed V and J ends, which lost 5 bases and 7 bases, there was a span of 8 bases. From germline, CDR1 is MNHNY and CDR2 SVGAGI (reference sequence). The CDR3 is 12 amino acids. Here the CDR3 reads CASSGRGEKLFF. The DNA for the CDR3 is TGTGCCAGCAGTGGGCGGGGTGAAAAACTGTTTTTT.

The V gene is TRBV7-9, the J gene TRBJ2-7; 10 positions match TRBD2. From germline, CDR1 is SEHNR and CDR2 FQNEAQ (reference sequence). The V and J ends lost 5 bases and 6 bases, in that order; junction bases with no gene match: 10. The CDR3 loop spans 15 amino acids. CDR3 DNA sequence: TGTGCCAGCAGCCCTGGGAGCGGGAGGGCCGGCGAGCAGTACTTC. This encodes CASSPGSGRAGEQYF. Complete variable domain (other parts from reference TRBV7-9 and TRBJ2-7): DTGVSQNPRHKITKRGQNVTFRCDPISEHNRLYWYRQTLGQGPEFLTYFQNEAQLEKSRLLSDRFSAERPKGSFSTLEIQRTEQGDSAMYLCASSPGSGRAGEQYFGPGTRLTVT.